This TCR beta chain was recorded in a study of blood T cell repertoires in COVID-19. At the level of the study: PBMCs, B-cell-depleted T cells, or T cells provided the cDNA or gDNA that made up the material.

Trimming at V came to 5 bases and at J to 1 base, leaving 7 bases not matched to a gene. The V gene's germline CDR1 is LNHDA and CDR2 SQIVND (reference sequence). CDR3 length: 15 amino acids. The data were produced by immunoSEQ multiplex PCR, yet TCRdb's version contains in-frame clones alone and is incomplete. In the table there are around 210,000 clones, approximately 84% of which are singletons. The Seattle patients joined while their infection was active and were tracked longitudinally afterward. The chain recombines TRBV19 with TRBJ1-1; TRBD1 matches at 7 bases. This sequence was found in a woman aged 80 or over with COVID-19, enrolled during active disease. Sequenced: peripheral blood. The CDR3 loop reads CASSSTGEWNTEAFF. CDR3 bases: TGTGCCAGTAGTTCTACAGGGGAGTGGAACACTGAAGCTTTCTTT.